This TCR beta chain was sequenced during a study of shared T cell receptors in the human thymus. Libraries were prepared by immunoSEQ multiplex PCR; TCRdb keeps only in-frame clonotypes and omits some of them. The sample has 65,000 to 70,000 clones, about 95% seen once; the top ten hold less than 0.04%. This CDR3 comprises 12 residues. The germline gives CDR1 SQVTM, CDR2 ANQGSEA. V was trimmed by 6 bases and J by 0 bases, leaving 8 bases between them. This TCR came from a human donor. The chain has TRBV29-1 and TRBJ1-1; D perhaps matches TRBD1 (5 bases). Material: thymocytes. The CDR3 reads CSVTTVNTEAFF. In DNA, the CDR3 is TGCAGCGTCACGACAGTGAACACTGAAGCTTTCTTT.